This TCR beta chain was sequenced during a study of preoperative IRX-2 immunotherapy in early breast cancer. Treatment reported: preoperative locoregional IRX-2 cytokine immunotherapy. This phase Ib study tested locoregional IRX-2 cytokine immunotherapy given before surgery. This CDR3 contains 14 residues. The germline V gene has CDR1 SGHRS and CDR2 YFSETQ. J gave up 7 bases and V 4 bases, and 4 bases lay outside the gene matches. The table came from immunoSEQ multiplex PCR; TCRdb's copy has only in-frame clones and leaves some out. The sample includes 15,000 to 25,000 clones, around four fifths of them seen just once.

The sequencing here drew on lymph node tissue, taken after IRX-2 immunotherapy. The receptor comes from a human donor with breast cancer. This rearrangement joins TRBV5-1 to TRBJ2-4; TRBD1 agrees at 11 bases. The CDR3 sequence: CASSTGTGGNIQYF. As DNA, the CDR3 is TGCGCCAGCAGCACGGGGACAGGGGGGAACATTCAGTACTTC.